This TCR beta chain was recorded in a study of blood T cell repertoires in COVID-19. Background on the study: Collection of acute and convalescent COVID-19 samples took place in the United States, Italy and Spain. PBMCs, B-cell-depleted T cells, or T cells provided the cDNA or gDNA that made up the material.

Repertoires were generated with immunoSEQ multiplex PCR, while TCRdb's copy carries only in-frame clones and drops some. Among around 170,000 clones, around 75% were seen once, and the ten largest hold about 15%. The CDR3 contains 11 residues. V was clipped by 4 bases and J by 9 bases, with 8 bases between them. The germline V gene has CDR1 SGHRS and CDR2 YFSETQ. This receptor was identified in a woman older than 75 with acute or convalescent COVID-19. Material: peripheral blood. The chain couples TRBV5-1 to TRBJ2-1; D unresolved. This CDR3 is CASSVSTEQFF. CDR3 in DNA: TGCGCCAGCAGCGTTAGTACTGAGCAGTTCTTC.